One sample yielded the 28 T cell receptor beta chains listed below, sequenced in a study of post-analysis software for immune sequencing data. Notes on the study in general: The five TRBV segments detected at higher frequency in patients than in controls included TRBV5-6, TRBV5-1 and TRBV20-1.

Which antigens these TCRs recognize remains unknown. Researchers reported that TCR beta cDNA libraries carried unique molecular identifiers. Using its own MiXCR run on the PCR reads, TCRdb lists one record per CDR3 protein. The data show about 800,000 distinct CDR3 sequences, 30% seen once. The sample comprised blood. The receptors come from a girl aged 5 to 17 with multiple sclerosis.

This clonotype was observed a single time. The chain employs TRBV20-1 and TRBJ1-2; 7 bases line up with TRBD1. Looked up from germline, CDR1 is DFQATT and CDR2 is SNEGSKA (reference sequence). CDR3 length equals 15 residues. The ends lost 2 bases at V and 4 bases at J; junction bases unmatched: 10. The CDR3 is CSARKGRGVIYGYTF. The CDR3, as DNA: TGCAGTGCTAGAAAGGGCAGGGGGGTTATCTATGGCTACACCTTC.

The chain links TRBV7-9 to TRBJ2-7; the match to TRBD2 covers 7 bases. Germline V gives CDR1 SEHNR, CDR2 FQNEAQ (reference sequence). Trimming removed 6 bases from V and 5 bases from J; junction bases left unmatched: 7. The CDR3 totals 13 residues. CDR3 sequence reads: CASSPMGGNEQYF. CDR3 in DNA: TGTGCCAGCAGTCCTATGGGGGGGAACGAGCAGTACTTC.

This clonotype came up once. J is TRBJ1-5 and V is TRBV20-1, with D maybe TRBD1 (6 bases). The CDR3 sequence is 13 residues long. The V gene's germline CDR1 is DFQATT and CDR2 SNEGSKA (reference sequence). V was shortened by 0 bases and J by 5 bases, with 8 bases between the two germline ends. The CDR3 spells CSARDRGHQPQHF. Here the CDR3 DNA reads TGCAGTGCTAGAGACAGGGGCCATCAGCCCCAGCATTTT.

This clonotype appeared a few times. CDR3: CASSLLGSQETQYF. CDR3 DNA sequence: TGTGCCAGCAGCTTACTGGGGTCACAAGAGACCCAGTACTTC. The chain links TRBV7-2 to TRBJ2-7; D is uncertain. The J call may be mistaken, given a closer DNA end match to TRBJ2-5. The germline gives CDR1 SGHTA, CDR2 FQGNSA. This CDR3 has 14 amino acids.

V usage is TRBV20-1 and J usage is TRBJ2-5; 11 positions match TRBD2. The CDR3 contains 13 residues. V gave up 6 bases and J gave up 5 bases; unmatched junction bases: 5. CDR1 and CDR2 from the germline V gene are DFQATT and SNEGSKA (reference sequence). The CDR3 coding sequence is TGCAGTGCGAGACTAGCGGGGAGGGAGACCCAGTACTTC. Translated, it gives CSARLAGRETQYF.

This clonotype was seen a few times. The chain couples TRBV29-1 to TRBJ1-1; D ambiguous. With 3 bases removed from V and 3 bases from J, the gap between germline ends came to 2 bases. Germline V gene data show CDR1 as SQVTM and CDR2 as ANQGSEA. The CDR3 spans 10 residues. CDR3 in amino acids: CSVEDTEAFF. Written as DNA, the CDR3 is TGCAGCGTTGAGGACACTGAAGCTTTCTTT.

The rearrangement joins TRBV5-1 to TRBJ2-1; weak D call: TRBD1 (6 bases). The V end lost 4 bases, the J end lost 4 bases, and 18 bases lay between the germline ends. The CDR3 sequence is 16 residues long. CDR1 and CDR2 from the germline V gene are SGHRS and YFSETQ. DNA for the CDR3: TGCGCCAGCAGCCCCAACGCGCAGGGGATTTACAATGAGCAGTTCTTC. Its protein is CASSPNAQGIYNEQFF.

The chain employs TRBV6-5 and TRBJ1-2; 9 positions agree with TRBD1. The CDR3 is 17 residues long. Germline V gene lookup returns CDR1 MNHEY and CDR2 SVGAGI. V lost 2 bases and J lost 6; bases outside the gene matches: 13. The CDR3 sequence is CASSYVSFTGGGNGYTF. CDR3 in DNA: TGTGCCAGCAGTTACGTGTCTTTCACAGGGGGCGGGAATGGCTACACCTTC.

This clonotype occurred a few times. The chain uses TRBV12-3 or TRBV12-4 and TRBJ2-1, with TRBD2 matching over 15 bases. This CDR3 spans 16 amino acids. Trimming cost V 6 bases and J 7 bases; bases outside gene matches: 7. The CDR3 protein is CASSRAGTSGRNEQFF. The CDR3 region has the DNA TGTGCCAGCAGCCGAGCCGGGACTAGCGGGAGGAATGAGCAGTTCTTC.

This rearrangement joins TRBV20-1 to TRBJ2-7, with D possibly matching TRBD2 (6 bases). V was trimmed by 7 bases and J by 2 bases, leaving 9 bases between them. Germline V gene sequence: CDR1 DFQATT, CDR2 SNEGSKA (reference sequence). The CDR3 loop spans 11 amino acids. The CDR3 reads CSGGDPYEQYF. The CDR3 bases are TGCAGTGGGGGGGATCCCTACGAGCAGTACTTC.

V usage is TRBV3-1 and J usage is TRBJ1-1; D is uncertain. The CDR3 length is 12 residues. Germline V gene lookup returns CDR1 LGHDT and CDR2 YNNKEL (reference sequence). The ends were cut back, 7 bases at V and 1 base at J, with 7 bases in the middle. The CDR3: CASTDTNTEAFF. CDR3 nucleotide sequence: TGTGCCAGCACCGACACGAACACTGAAGCTTTCTTT.

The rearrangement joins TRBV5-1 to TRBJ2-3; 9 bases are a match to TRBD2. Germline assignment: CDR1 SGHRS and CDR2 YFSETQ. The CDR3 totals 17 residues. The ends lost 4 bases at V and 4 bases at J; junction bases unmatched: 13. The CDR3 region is CASSPTLAGEGADTQYF. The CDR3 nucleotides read TGCGCCAGCAGCCCAACCTTAGCGGGAGAGGGGGCAGATACGCAGTATTTT.

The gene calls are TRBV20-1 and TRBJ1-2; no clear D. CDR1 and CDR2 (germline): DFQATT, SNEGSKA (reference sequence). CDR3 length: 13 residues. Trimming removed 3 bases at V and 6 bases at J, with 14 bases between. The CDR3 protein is CSARPRLGHGYTF. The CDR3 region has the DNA TGCAGTGCTAGGCCCCGCCTTGGCCATGGCTACACCTTC.

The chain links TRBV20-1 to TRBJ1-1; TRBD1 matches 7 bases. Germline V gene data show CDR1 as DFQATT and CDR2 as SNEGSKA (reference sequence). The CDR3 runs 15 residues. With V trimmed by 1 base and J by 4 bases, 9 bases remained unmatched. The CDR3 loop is CSARVRTGSRTEAFF. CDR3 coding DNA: TGCAGTGCTAGAGTTAGGACAGGTTCTCGCACTGAAGCTTTCTTT.

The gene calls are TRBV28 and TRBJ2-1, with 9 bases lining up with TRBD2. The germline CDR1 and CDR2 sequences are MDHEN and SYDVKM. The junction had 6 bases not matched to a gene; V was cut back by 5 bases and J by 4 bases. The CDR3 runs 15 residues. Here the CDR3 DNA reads TGTGCCAGCAGTCCCAAGACTAGCGGATACAATGAGCAGTTCTTC. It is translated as CASSPKTSGYNEQFF.

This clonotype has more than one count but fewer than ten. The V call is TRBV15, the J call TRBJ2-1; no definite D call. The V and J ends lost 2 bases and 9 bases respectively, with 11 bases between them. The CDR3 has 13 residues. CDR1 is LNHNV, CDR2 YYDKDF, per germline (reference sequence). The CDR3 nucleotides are TGTGCCACCAGCAGAATCACGTTGGGTGAGCAGTTCTTC. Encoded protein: CATSRITLGEQFF.

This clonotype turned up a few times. The CDR3 protein is CATSDGGRNTEAFF. The CDR3 DNA reads as TGTGCCACCAGTGATGGGGGGCGGAACACTGAAGCTTTCTTT. J is TRBJ1-1 and V is TRBV24-1; the D gene is possibly TRBD1 (6 bases). The V and J ends lost 3 bases and 1 base respectively, with 8 bases between them. Germline CDR1 is KGHDR and CDR2 is SFDVKD. The CDR3 contains 14 residues.

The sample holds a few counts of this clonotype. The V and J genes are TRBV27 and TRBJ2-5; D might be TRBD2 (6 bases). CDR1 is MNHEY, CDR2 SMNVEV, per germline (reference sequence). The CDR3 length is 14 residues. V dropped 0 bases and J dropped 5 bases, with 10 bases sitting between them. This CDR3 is CASSLSRGRETQYF. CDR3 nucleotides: TGTGCCAGCAGTTTATCGCGGGGCCGGGAGACCCAGTACTTC.

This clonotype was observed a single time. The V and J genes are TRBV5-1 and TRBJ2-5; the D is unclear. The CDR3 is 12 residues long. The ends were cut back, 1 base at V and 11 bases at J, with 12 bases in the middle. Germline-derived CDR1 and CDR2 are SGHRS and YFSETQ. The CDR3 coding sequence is TGCGCCAGCAGCTTGTATGGGATTAGGCAGTACTTC. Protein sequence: CASSLYGIRQYF.

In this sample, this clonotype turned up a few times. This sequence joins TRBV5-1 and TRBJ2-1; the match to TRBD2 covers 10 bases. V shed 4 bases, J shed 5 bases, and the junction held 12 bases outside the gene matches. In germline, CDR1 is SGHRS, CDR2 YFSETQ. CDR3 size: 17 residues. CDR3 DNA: TGCGCCAGCAGCCCCATGGTTGCTAGCGGGAGACACAATGAGCAGTTCTTC. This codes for CASSPMVASGRHNEQFF.

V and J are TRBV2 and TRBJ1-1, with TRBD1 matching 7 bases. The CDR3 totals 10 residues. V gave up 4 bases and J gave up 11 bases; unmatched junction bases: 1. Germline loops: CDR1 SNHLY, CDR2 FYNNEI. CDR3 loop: CASSGRGAFF. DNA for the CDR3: TGTGCCAGCAGTGGCAGGGGGGCTTTCTTT.

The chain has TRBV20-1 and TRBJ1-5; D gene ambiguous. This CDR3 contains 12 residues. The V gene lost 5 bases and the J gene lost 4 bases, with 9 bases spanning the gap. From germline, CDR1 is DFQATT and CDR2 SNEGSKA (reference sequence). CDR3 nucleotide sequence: TGCAGTGCTTCCGACTTTAATCAGCCCCAGCATTTT. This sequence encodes CSASDFNQPQHF.

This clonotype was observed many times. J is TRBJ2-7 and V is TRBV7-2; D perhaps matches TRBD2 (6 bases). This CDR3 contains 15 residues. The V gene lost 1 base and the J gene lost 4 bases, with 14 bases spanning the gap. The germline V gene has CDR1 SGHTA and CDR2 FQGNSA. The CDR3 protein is CASSLVGGRQYEQYF. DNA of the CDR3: TGTGCCAGCAGCTTAGTCGGAGGGCGGCAGTACGAGCAGTACTTC.

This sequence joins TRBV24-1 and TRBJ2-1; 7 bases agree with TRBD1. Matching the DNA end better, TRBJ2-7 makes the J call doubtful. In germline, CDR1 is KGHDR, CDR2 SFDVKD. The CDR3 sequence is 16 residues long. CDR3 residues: CATSLRGNRPYNEQYF. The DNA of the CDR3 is TGTGCCACCAGCCTCAGGGGGAATCGGCCCTACAATGAGCAGTACTTC.

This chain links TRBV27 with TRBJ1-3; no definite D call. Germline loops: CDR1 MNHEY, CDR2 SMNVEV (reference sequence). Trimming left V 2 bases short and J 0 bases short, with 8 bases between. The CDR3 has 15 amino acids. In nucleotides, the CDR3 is TGTGCCAGCAGTTTACGGCCCAGCTCTGGAAACACCATATATTTT. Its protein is CASSLRPSSGNTIYF.

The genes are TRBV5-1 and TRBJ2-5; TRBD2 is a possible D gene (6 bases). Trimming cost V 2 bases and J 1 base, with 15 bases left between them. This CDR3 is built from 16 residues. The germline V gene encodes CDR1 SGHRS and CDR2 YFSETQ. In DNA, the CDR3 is TGCGCCAGCAGCTTCAACCCGGGACTGAGCCAAGAGACCCAGTACTTC. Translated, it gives CASSFNPGLSQETQYF.

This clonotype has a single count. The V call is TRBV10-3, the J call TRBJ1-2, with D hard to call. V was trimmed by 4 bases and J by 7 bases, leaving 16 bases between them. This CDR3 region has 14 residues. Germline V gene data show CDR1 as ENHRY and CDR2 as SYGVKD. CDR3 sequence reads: CAISGGRVEFGYTF. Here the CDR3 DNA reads TGTGCCATCAGTGGAGGACGGGTCGAGTTTGGCTACACCTTC.

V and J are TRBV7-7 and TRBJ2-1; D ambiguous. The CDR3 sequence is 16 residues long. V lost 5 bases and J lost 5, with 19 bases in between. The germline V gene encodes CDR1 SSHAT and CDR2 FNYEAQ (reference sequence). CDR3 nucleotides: TGTGCCAGCAGCCGCGAGTTCGGTGGGGAAGACAATGAGCAGTTCTTC. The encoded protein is CASSREFGGEDNEQFF. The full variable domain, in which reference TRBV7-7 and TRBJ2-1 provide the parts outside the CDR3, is GAGVSQSPRYKVTKRGQDVTLRCDPISSHATLYWYQQALGQGPEFLTYFNYEAQPDKSGLPSDRFSAERPEGSISTLTIQRTEQRDSAMYRCASSREFGGEDNEQFFGPGTRLTVL.